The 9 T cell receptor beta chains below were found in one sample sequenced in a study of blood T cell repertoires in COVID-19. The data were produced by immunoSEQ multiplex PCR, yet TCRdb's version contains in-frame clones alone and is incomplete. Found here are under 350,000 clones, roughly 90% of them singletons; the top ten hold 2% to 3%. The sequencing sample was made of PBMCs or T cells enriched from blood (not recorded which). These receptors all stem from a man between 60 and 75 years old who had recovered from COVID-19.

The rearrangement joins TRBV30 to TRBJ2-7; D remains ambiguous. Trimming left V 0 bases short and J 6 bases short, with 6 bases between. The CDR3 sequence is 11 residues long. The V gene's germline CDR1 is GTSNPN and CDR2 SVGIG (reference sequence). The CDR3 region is CAWSVRSEQYF. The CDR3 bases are TGTGCCTGGAGTGTTCGGAGCGAGCAGTACTTC.

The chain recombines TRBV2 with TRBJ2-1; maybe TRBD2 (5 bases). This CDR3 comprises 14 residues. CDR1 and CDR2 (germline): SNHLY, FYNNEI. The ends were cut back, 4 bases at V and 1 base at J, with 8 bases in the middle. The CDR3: CASSASGSYNEQFF. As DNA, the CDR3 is TGTGCCAGCAGTGCCTCGGGGTCCTACAATGAGCAGTTCTTC.

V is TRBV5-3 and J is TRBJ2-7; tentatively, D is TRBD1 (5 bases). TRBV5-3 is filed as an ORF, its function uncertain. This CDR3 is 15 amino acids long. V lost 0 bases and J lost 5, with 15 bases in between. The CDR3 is CARSLDRFRSHEQYF. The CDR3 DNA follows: TGTGCCAGAAGCTTGGACAGGTTCCGATCCCACGAGCAGTACTTC.

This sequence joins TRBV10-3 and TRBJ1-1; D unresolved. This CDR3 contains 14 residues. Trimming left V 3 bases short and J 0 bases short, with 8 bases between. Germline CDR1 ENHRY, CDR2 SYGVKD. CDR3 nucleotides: TGTGCCATCAGTGACCCGGTCCTGAACACTGAAGCTTTCTTT. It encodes CAISDPVLNTEAFF.

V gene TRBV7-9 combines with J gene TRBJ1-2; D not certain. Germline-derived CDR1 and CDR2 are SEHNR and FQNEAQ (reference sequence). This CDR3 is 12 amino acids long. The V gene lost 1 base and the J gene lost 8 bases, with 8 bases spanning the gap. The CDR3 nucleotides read TGTGCCAGCAGCTTAGTCAGGCAAGGCTACACCTTC. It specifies CASSLVRQGYTF.

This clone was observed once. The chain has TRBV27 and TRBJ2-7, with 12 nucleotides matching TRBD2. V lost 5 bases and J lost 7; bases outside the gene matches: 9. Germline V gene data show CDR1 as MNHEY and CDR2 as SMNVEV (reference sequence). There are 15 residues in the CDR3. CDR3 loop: CASSPSSGRAGEQYF. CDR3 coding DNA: TGTGCCAGCAGTCCCTCTAGCGGGAGGGCCGGGGAGCAGTACTTC.

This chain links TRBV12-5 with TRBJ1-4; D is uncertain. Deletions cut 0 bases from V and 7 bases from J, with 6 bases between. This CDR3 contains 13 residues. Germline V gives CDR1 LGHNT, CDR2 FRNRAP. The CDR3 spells CASGLVGREKLFF. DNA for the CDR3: TGTGCTAGTGGTTTGGTGGGCCGTGAAAAACTGTTTTTT.

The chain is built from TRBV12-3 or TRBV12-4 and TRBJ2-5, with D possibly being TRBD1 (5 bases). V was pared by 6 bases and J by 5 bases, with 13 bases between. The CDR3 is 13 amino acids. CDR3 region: CASSSRVGETQYF. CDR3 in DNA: TGTGCCAGCAGCTCCAGGGTGGGGGAGACCCAGTACTTC.

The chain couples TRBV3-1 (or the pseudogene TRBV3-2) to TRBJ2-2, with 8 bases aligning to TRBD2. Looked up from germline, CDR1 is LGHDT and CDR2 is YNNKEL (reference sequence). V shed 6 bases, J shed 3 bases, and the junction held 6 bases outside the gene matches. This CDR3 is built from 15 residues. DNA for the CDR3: TGTGCCAGCAGTACCAGCGGGGGTTACACCGGGGAGCTGTTTTTT. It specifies CASSTSGGYTGELFF.